Given below is one T cell receptor (beta chain) in context. The data stem from a study of T cells in localized non-small cell lung cancer. V lost 0 bases to trimming and J lost 4 bases; unmatched junction nucleotides: 10. Per the germline V gene, CDR1 is SGDLS and CDR2 is YYNGEE. The CDR3 is made up of 17 amino acids. Data came from immunoSEQ multiplex PCR; TCRdb stores just in-frame clones and leaves some out. Of roughly 31,000 clones listed, 80% to 90% were seen once; the top ten hold over 9%. This sample comprised peripheral blood, obtained before any cancer treatment. The V gene is TRBV9, the J gene TRBJ2-3; 8 bases line up with TRBD2. The source is a woman aged 40 to 75 with stage I lung adenocarcinoma. The DNA for the CDR3 is TGTGCCAGCAGCGTAGCCCTCGGGCGGGAGGTGGCAGATACGCAGTATTTT. Translated: CASSVALGREVADTQYF.